The rows below give T cell receptor beta chains drawn from one sample of a study of T cell responses to AZD1222 COVID-19 vaccine. TCRdb's table, derived via immunoSEQ multiplex PCR, lists solely in-frame clones and lacks some. The sample has over 85,000 clones, 90% seen once; the top ten hold over 7.5%. The sequencing here drew on peripheral blood, taken on day 0 of AZD1222 vaccination. These TCRs come from an adult in good health. Each CDR3 is given with its conserved first and last residue. The D gene is left open where the match is weak. Clone sizes are given selectively: once, few, many, or a class where the clone is expanded.

J: TRBJ2-1; V: TRBV5-6; D: NA; size: NA; CDR3: CASSFASGANEQFF; DNA: TGTGCCAGCAGCTTTGCCAGCGGAGCTAATGAGCAGTTCTTC
J: TRBJ1-2; V: TRBV2; D: NA; size: once; CDR3: CASSAPGTNYGYTF; DNA: TGTGCCAGCAGTGCGCCGGGAACCAACTATGGCTACACCTTC
J: TRBJ1-5; V: TRBV6-2/TRBV6-3; D: NA; size: NA; CDR3: CASSLEGRLAHQPQHF; DNA: TGTGCCAGCAGTTTAGAGGGTAGACTCGCCCATCAGCCCCAGCATTTT
J: TRBJ1-5; V: TRBV10-3; D: NA; size: NA; CDR3: CAISESGGNQPQHF; DNA: TGTGCCATCAGTGAGTCCGGGGGAAATCAGCCCCAGCATTTT
J: TRBJ2-1; V: TRBV7-9; D: NA; size: NA; CDR3: CASSRPGTYNEQFF; DNA: TGTGCCAGCAGCCGCCCGGGAACCTACAATGAGCAGTTCTTC
J: TRBJ1-6; V: TRBV27; D: TRBD1; size: NA; CDR3: CASSPWDRENSPLHF; DNA: TGTGCCAGCAGCCCTTGGGACAGGGAAAATTCACCCCTCCACTTT
J: TRBJ1-2; V: TRBV7-9; D: NA; size: once; CDR3: CASSPPGVDGYTF; DNA: TGTGCCAGCAGCCCCCCAGGGGTGGATGGCTACACCTTC
J: TRBJ1-5; V: TRBV2; D: TRBD1; size: NA; CDR3: CASSPRQGGNQPQHF; DNA: TGTGCCAGCAGTCCAAGACAGGGAGGCAATCAGCCCCAGCATTTT
J: TRBJ2-3; V: TRBV7-2; D: NA; size: NA; CDR3: CASSASEADTQYF; DNA: TGTGCCAGCAGCGCATCGGAGGCAGATACGCAGTATTTT
J: TRBJ2-2; V: TRBV7-8; D: NA; size: NA; CDR3: CASSSIPAWRAPTGELFF; DNA: TGTGCCAGCAGCTCCATCCCCGCGTGGAGGGCGCCCACCGGGGAGCTGTTTTTT
J: TRBJ1-4; V: TRBV18; D: NA; size: NA; CDR3: CASSPGQGNEKLFF; DNA: TGTGCCAGCTCACCAGGTCAGGGAAATGAAAAACTGTTTTTT
J: TRBJ1-6; V: TRBV5-1; D: TRBD1; size: once; CDR3: CASQGDQYSPLHF; DNA: TGCGCCAGCCAGGGGGATCAATATTCACCCCTCCACTTT
J: TRBJ2-2; V: TRBV3-1/TRBV3-2; D: NA; size: NA; CDR3: CASSQGRSLNTGELFF; DNA: TGTGCCAGCAGCCAAGGCAGGAGTTTGAACACCGGGGAGCTGTTTTTT
J: TRBJ2-2; V: TRBV5-6; D: NA; size: NA; CDR3: CASSWQRTGELFF; DNA: TGTGCCAGCAGCTGGCAGAGAACCGGGGAGCTGTTTTTT
J: TRBJ2-5; V: TRBV21-1; D: NA; size: NA; CDR3: CASSKVRGPETQYF; DNA: TGTGCCAGCAGCAAAGTCAGGGGCCCAGAGACCCAGTACTTC
J: TRBJ1-5; V: TRBV27; D: TRBD1; size: NA; CDR3: CASSKGQGHQPQHF; DNA: TGTGCCAGCAGCAAAGGACAGGGGCATCAGCCCCAGCATTTT
J: TRBJ1-1; V: TRBV5-1; D: NA; size: medium-sized; CDR3: CASSLDRTNTEAFF; DNA: TGCGCCAGCAGCTTAGACAGGACGAACACTGAAGCTTTCTTT
J: TRBJ2-7; V: TRBV12-5; D: NA; size: NA; CDR3: CASGYGNYYEQYF; DNA: TGTGCTAGTGGTTACGGGAACTACTACGAGCAGTACTTC
J: TRBJ2-5; V: TRBV20-1; D: TRBD1; size: NA; CDR3: CSAPGQLPQYF; DNA: TGCAGTGCCCCGGGACAGCTGCCGCAGTACTTC
J: TRBJ1-1; V: TRBV14; D: NA; size: NA; CDR3: CASSQDTGLGPKTHTEAFF; DNA: TGTGCCAGCAGCCAAGATACAGGACTTGGACCTAAGACCCACACTGAAGCTTTCTTT